Below, 7 T cell receptor beta chains from the same sample are listed, as sequenced in a study of blood T cell repertoires in COVID-19. Repertoires were generated with immunoSEQ multiplex PCR, while TCRdb's copy carries only in-frame clones and drops some. The sample comprises some 50,000 clones, approximately 87% of which are singletons, and 3.5% to 4.5% rests with the top ten. The sample taken for sequencing was peripheral blood. All receptors derive from a man aged 45-60 years with acute or convalescent COVID-19.

The CDR3 is CASSYSEVSVRGYTF. Written as DNA, the CDR3 is TGTGCCAGCAGTTACTCTGAGGTGTCAGTTCGGGGCTACACCTTC. The gene calls are TRBV6-2 or TRBV6-3 and TRBJ1-2, with unresolved D. This CDR3 contains 15 residues. V lost 0 bases and J lost 8, with 16 bases in between. Germline assignment: CDR1 MNHEY and CDR2 SVGEGT.

The CDR3 reads CASSSTGASGNTIYF. CDR3 DNA: TGTGCCAGCAGTTCGACAGGTGCTTCTGGAAACACCATATATTTT. V and J are TRBV6-5 and TRBJ1-3, with D maybe TRBD1 (6 bases). The V end was cut by 4 bases, the J end by 1 base, with 11 bases between. This CDR3 has 15 residues. CDR1 and CDR2 (germline): MNHEY, SVGAGI.

This clone was counted a single time. This chain connects TRBV11-3 to TRBJ1-2; 7 bases line up with TRBD1. Germline CDR1 and CDR2: SGHNT and YENEEA. The CDR3 is 13 residues long. Germline trimming cut 6 bases from V and 4 bases from J; bases unmatched to any gene: 5. The CDR3 DNA follows: TGTGCCAGCAGTAGAGACAGGGCCTATGGCTACACCTTC. Translation: CASSRDRAYGYTF.

This rearrangement joins TRBV4-1 to TRBJ2-1; 9 positions match TRBD2. V gave up 1 base and J gave up 5 bases; unmatched junction bases: 3. Germline V gene lookup returns CDR1 MGHRA and CDR2 YSYEKL. The CDR3 totals 15 residues. This CDR3 reads CASSQGRGGNNEQFF. CDR3 bases: TGCGCCAGCAGCCAAGGGCGGGGGGGCAACAATGAGCAGTTCTTC.

This clone was found once. V usage is TRBV6-5 and J usage is TRBJ2-1, with D maybe TRBD2 (6 bases). CDR3 length: 11 residues. V was trimmed by 7 bases and J by 6 bases, leaving 7 bases between them. The germline V gene has CDR1 MNHEY and CDR2 SVGAGI. CDR3 protein: CASMGGNEQFF. CDR3 in DNA: TGTGCCAGCATGGGAGGCAATGAGCAGTTCTTC.

The chain's CDR3 is CASSYSAGDTIYF. In DNA form, the CDR3 reads TGTGCCAGCAGTTACTCGGCCGGGGACACCATATATTTT. The rearrangement links TRBV6-6 to TRBJ1-3; D not certain. Trimming removed 0 bases from V and 8 bases from J, with 8 bases in between. The germline gives CDR1 MNHNY, CDR2 SVGAGI (reference sequence). The length of the CDR3 is 13 residues.

This clone was observed once. The chain joins TRBV5-6 to TRBJ2-3; the match to TRBD2 covers 8 bases. This CDR3 spans 13 amino acids. Trimming at V came to 9 bases and at J to 4 bases, leaving 7 bases not matched to a gene. Germline values: CDR1 SGHDT, CDR2 YYEEEE. In nucleotides, the CDR3 is TGTGCCACCACGACGGGGGGGGCAGATACGCAGTATTTT. This translates into CATTTGGADTQYF.